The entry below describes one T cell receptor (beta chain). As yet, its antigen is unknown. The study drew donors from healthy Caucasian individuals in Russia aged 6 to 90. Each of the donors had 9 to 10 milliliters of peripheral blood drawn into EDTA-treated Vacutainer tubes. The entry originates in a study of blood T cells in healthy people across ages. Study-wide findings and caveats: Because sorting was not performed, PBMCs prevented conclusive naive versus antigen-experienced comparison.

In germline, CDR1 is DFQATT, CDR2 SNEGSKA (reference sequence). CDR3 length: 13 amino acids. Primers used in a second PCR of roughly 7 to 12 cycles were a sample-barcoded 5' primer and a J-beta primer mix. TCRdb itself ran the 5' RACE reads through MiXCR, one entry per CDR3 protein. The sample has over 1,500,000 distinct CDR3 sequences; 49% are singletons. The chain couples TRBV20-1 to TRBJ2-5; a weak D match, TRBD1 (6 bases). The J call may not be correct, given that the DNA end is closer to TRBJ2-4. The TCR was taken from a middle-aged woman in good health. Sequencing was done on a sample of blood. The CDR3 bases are TGCAGTGCTAGTGCAGGGGTCAAAAACATTCAGTACTTC. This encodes CSASAGVKNIQYF.